The clone carrying this T cell receptor (beta chain) was counted a few times. Its antigen is currently unknown. Quantitative barcoded 5'-RACE was used to prepare TCR beta libraries. MiXCR was run by TCRdb on the 5' RACE reads, yielding one entry per CDR3 protein. The sample comprises about 700,000 distinct CDR3 sequences, around 17% of which are singletons, and around 20% rests with the top ten. These data come from a study of CD8 T cells in ankylosing spondylitis. Study-level findings and limits: Blood of patients with ankylosing spondylitis appeared to be characterized by a TCR beta motif of seven or eight highly homologous variants.

V was pared by 0 bases and J by 5 bases, with 5 bases between. Germline CDR1 reads KGHSH; CDR2 reads LQKENI. There are 13 residues in the CDR3. The specimen sequenced was blood, either unsorted or a sorted T cell fraction (not recorded which). The chain is built from TRBV18 and TRBJ2-1; D is undetermined. This receptor was obtained from a male donor with ankylosing spondylitis. CDR3 protein: CASSPPGHNEQFF. The CDR3, as DNA: TGTGCCAGCTCACCACCGGGCCACAATGAGCAGTTCTTC.